This T cell receptor beta chain derives from a study of blood T cell repertoires in COVID-19. The CDR3 extends over 19 amino acids. V dropped 4 bases and J dropped 2; count of bases not matched to a gene: 16. CDR1 and CDR2 (germline): GTSNPN, SVGIG (reference sequence). TCRdb's copy holds only in-frame clones and misses some; the assay was immunoSEQ multiplex PCR. Of over 200,000 clones in the sample, over 75% were seen once. The rearrangement uses TRBV30 and TRBJ2-3; 12 bases fit TRBD2. Sample: PBMCs or T cells enriched from blood (not recorded which). This receptor was obtained from a man aged 18 to 30 who had recovered from COVID-19. CDR3 in amino acids: CAWTVGPSGRAWTTDTQYF. The CDR3 DNA is TGTGCCTGGACCGTAGGGCCTAGCGGGAGGGCGTGGACCACAGATACGCAGTATTTT.